One sample yielded the 20 T cell receptor beta chains listed below, sequenced in a study of T cells in Graves' hyperthyroidism and ophthalmopathy. Amplification targeted TCR beta CDR3 regions from RNA transcripts. The HTBI primer set served for first-round RT-PCR of the TCR CDR3. TCRdb called the multiplex PCR reads again in MiXCR, with one record for every CDR3 protein. The sample has approximately 700,000 distinct CDR3 sequences, roughly 15% seen once; the top ten hold around 8.1%. Sequenced input: blood. The receptors originated from a man aged 18 to 35 with Graves' hyperthyroidism.

This clonotype was seen ten or more times. The rearrangement links TRBV30 to TRBJ2-1; perhaps TRBD2 as D (6 bases). Germline V gene sequence: CDR1 GTSNPN, CDR2 SVGIG (reference sequence). The V end lost 1 base, the J end lost 9 bases, and 19 bases lay between the germline ends. CDR3 length equals 15 residues. This CDR3 reads CAWSGHGRVWSEQFF. The CDR3, as DNA: TGTGCCTGGAGTGGCCACGGGAGAGTTTGGAGTGAGCAGTTCTTC. Full variable domain (remainder filled in from reference TRBV30 and TRBJ2-1): SQTIHQWPATLVQPVGSPLSLECTVEGTSNPNLYWYRQAAGRGLQLLFYSVGIGQISSEVPQNLSASRPQDRQFILSSKKLLLSDSGFYLCAWSGHGRVWSEQFFGPGTRLTVL.

This clonotype was seen repeatedly, ten times or more. The chain carries TRBV18 and TRBJ1-2; 10 nucleotides match TRBD1. CDR1 is KGHSH, CDR2 LQKENI, per germline. The V gene end was trimmed by 3 bases and the J gene end by 3 bases; junction bases not matched to a gene: 4. The CDR3 extends over 15 amino acids. This chain's CDR3 is CASSPSTGGDYGYTF. Written as DNA, the CDR3 is TGTGCCAGCTCACCCTCGACAGGGGGCGACTATGGCTACACCTTC. Full variable domain (remainder filled in from reference TRBV18 and TRBJ1-2): NAGVMQNPRHLVRRRGQEARLRCSPMKGHSHVYWYRQLPEEGLKFMVYLQKENIIDESGMPKERFSAEFPKEGPSILRIQQVVRGDSAAYFCASSPSTGGDYGYTFGSGTRLTVV.

The chain recombines TRBV5-1 with TRBJ2-7, with 7 bases identical to TRBD1. The germline CDR1 and CDR2 sequences are SGHRS and YFSETQ. The length of the CDR3 is 15 residues. V gave up 2 bases and J gave up 4 bases; unmatched junction bases: 9. CDR3 in DNA: TGCGCCAGCAGCTTAGTGACAGGGCTTTGGTACGAGCAGTACTTC. Protein: CASSLVTGLWYEQYF. Variable domain in full (rest from reference TRBV5-1 and TRBJ2-7): KAGVTQTPRYLIKTRGQQVTLSCSPISGHRSVSWYQQTPGQGLQFLFEYFSETQRNKGNFPGRFSGRQFSNSRSEMNVSTLELGDSALYLCASSLVTGLWYEQYFGPGTRLTVT.

The rearrangement joins TRBV7-8 to TRBJ1-5; TRBD1 matches 10 bases. CDR3 length: 17 residues. The V segment lost 4 bases and the J segment 8 bases; nucleotides outside the gene matches: 14. The V gene's germline CDR1 is SGHVS and CDR2 FQNEAQ. The CDR3 spells CASSSGRTGGSEKPQHF. The CDR3 nucleotides are TGTGCCAGCAGCTCGGGGCGGACAGGGGGGTCCGAGAAGCCCCAGCATTTT. The full variable domain, rest sourced from reference TRBV7-8 and TRBJ1-5, is GAGVSQSPRYKVAKRGQDVALRCDPISGHVSLFWYQQALGQGPEFLTYFQNEAQLDKSGLPSDRFFAERPEGSVSTLKIQRTQQEDSAVYLCASSSGRTGGSEKPQHFGDGTRLSIL.

The chain uses TRBV29-1 and TRBJ1-5; D not resolved. The CDR3 spans 13 residues. Trimming stripped 6 bases from V and 2 bases from J, with 11 bases between. Per germline, CDR1 SQVTM and CDR2 ANQGSEA. The CDR3 bases are TGCAGCGTAGGAGGGCCTGGCAATCAGCCCCAGCATTTT. Protein: CSVGGPGNQPQHF.

V gene TRBV5-1 combines with J gene TRBJ2-7; D not certain. There are 13 residues in the CDR3. Germline V gene data show CDR1 as SGHRS and CDR2 as YFSETQ. Between the trimmed V and J ends, which lost 2 bases and 2 bases, there was a span of 8 bases. The CDR3 spells CASSLNDAYEQYF. The CDR3, as DNA: TGCGCCAGCAGCTTAAACGATGCCTACGAGCAGTACTTC.

Many counts were recorded for this clonotype. V usage is TRBV27 and J usage is TRBJ2-2; D gene uncertain. The CDR3 is 12 residues long. Germline CDR1 MNHEY, CDR2 SMNVEV (reference sequence). V lost 6 bases to trimming and J lost 6 bases, with 8 bases between them. CDR3 coding DNA: TGTGCCAGCAGACAGAGCTCCGGGGAGCTGTTTTTT. The encoded protein is CASRQSSGELFF.

The genes are TRBV5-6 and TRBJ2-3; D not resolved. Trimming stripped 1 base from V and 2 bases from J, with 8 bases between. There are 14 residues in the CDR3. Per the germline V gene, CDR1 is SGHDT and CDR2 is YYEEEE. CDR3 DNA: TGTGCCAGCAGCTTGAACACCTACACAGATACGCAGTATTTT. Encoded protein: CASSLNTYTDTQYF.

This clonotype occurred a few times. This chain joins TRBV20-1 and TRBJ2-6; D is uncertain. The V and J ends lost 5 bases and 1 base respectively, with 6 bases between them. The V gene's germline CDR1 is DFQATT and CDR2 SNEGSKA (reference sequence). The CDR3 is 13 residues long. The CDR3 is CSAHSSGANVLTF. DNA for the CDR3: TGCAGTGCTCACTCGTCTGGGGCCAACGTCCTGACTTTC.

The chain uses TRBV7-9 and TRBJ2-7; weak D call: TRBD2 (5 bases). Trimming left V 5 bases short and J 6 bases short, with 20 bases between. The germline V gene has CDR1 SEHNR and CDR2 FQNEAQ (reference sequence). The CDR3 covers 15 residues. The CDR3 protein is CASSPLVGLSGEQYF. The CDR3 region has the DNA TGTGCCAGCAGCCCACTAGTCGGTTTGAGTGGCGAGCAGTACTTC.

This clonotype has more than one count but fewer than ten. The chain links TRBV12-3 or TRBV12-4 to TRBJ2-1; 7 bases line up with TRBD2. V shed 5 bases and J 8 bases; nucleotides not matched to a gene: 3. The CDR3 totals 12 residues. DNA for the CDR3: TGTGCCAGCAGTCGGGAGGTCGATGAGCAGTTCTTC. Its protein is CASSREVDEQFF.

In this sample, this clonotype turned up a few times. The V gene is TRBV11-2, the J gene TRBJ1-4; D gene uncertain. Looked up from germline, CDR1 is SGHAT and CDR2 is FQNNGV. This CDR3 has 14 residues. V lost 3 bases to trimming and J lost 4 bases, with 9 bases between them. The CDR3 reads CASSLNTVNEKLFF. The CDR3 nucleotides are TGTGCCAGCAGCTTGAATACAGTTAATGAAAAACTGTTTTTT.

As to this clonotype: The final CDR3 position lacks the conserved phenylalanine or tryptophan, pointing to a likely read error. The DNA is omitted, as the CDR3 cannot be located on it reliably, and the CDR3 follows TCRdb's listing. The genes are TRBV28 and TRBJ1-5; TRBD1 is the table's D call, not checked against the DNA. A total of 9 residues make up the CDR3, ends included. Germline V gene sequence: CDR1 MDHEN, CDR2 SYDVKM. This chain's CDR3 is CASTPLPDS.

In this sample, this clonotype turned up a few times. The chain joins TRBV27 to TRBJ2-5; weak D call: TRBD1 (6 bases). Germline V gives CDR1 MNHEY, CDR2 SMNVEV (reference sequence). The germline V and J ends were trimmed by 2 bases and 8 bases, with 21 bases remaining between them. The CDR3 loop spans 16 amino acids. CDR3 loop: CASSLSFRGRGETQYF. The CDR3, as DNA: TGTGCCAGCAGTTTAAGCTTCAGGGGCCGGGGCGAAACCCAGTACTTC.

This clonotype was detected a few times. The chain couples TRBV6-2 or TRBV6-3 to TRBJ2-7; perhaps TRBD1 as D (6 bases). This CDR3 has 15 residues. Germline V gives CDR1 MNHEY, CDR2 SVGEGT. The V end lost 5 bases, the J end lost 0 bases, and 14 bases lay between the germline ends. The CDR3 loop reads CASSHTGINSYEQYF. CDR3 DNA: TGTGCCAGCAGTCACACAGGGATAAACTCCTACGAGCAGTACTTC.

The table lists this clonotype with a few counts. The chain links TRBV2 to TRBJ2-3; D is ambiguous. Per the germline V gene, CDR1 is SNHLY and CDR2 is FYNNEI. V dropped 10 bases and J dropped 5 bases, with 19 bases sitting between them. The CDR3 sequence is 14 residues long. Here the CDR3 DNA reads TGTGCCACAACCCGAGAGAGTGTAAGAGATACGCAGTATTTT. This codes for CATTRESVRDTQYF.

This clonotype was picked up many times. CDR3 loop: CASRQGPSYNEQFF. The CDR3 nucleotides are TGTGCCAGCAGGCAGGGGCCATCGTACAATGAGCAGTTCTTC. This sequence joins TRBV28 and TRBJ2-1, with D maybe TRBD1 (6 bases). Trimming pared 6 bases from V and 4 bases from J, leaving 13 bases between. Germline CDR1 MDHEN, CDR2 SYDVKM. The CDR3 has 14 amino acids.

The chain links TRBV20-1 to TRBJ1-2; possibly TRBD1 for D (6 bases). The V and J ends lost 0 bases and 6 bases respectively, with 11 bases between them. Germline V gene data show CDR1 as DFQATT and CDR2 as SNEGSKA (reference sequence). This CDR3 is 13 amino acids long. The CDR3 here is CSARDLGADGYTF. As DNA, the CDR3 is TGCAGTGCTAGAGACCTGGGGGCCGATGGCTACACCTTC.

This clonotype was counted ten times or more. The chain is built from TRBV12-3 or TRBV12-4 and TRBJ2-7; 12 bases are a match to TRBD2. V dropped 6 bases and J dropped 7; count of bases not matched to a gene: 7. The CDR3 contains 14 residues. This CDR3 is CASRGTSGPFEQYF. The DNA for the CDR3 is TGTGCCAGCAGGGGGACTAGCGGGCCCTTTGAGCAGTACTTC.

A few counts support this clonotype. This chain connects TRBV30 to TRBJ1-3; no clear D. Trimming cost V 8 bases and J 2 bases, with 10 bases left between them. This CDR3 has 12 amino acids. Germline CDR1 and CDR2: GTSNPN and SVGIG (reference sequence). CDR3 amino acids: CALLGTGNTIYF. CDR3 DNA sequence: TGTGCCCTTTTAGGGACTGGAAACACCATATATTTT.